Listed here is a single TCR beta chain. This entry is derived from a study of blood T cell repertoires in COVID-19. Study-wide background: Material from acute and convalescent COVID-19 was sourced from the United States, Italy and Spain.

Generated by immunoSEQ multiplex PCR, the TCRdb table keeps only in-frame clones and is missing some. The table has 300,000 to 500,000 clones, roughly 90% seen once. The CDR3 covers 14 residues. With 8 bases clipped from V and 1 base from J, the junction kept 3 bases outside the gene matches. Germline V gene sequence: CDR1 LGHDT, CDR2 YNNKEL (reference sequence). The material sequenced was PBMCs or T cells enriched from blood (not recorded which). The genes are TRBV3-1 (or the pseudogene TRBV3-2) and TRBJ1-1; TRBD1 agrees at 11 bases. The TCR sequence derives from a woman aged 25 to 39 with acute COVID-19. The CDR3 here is CASGDRGSNTEAFF. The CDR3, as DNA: TGTGCCAGCGGGGACAGGGGGTCGAACACTGAAGCTTTCTTT.